Below are 5 T cell receptor beta chains sequenced from a single sample in a study of T cell responses to AZD1222 COVID-19 vaccine. The protocol was immunoSEQ multiplex PCR, while the TCRdb copy is restricted to in-frame clones and leaves out a portion. This table holds 84,000 or so clones, around 90% found once. The material was peripheral blood, obtained on day 0 of MenACWY control vaccination. The origin of the receptors is an adult in good health.

This chain uses TRBV11-1 with TRBJ1-1; D perhaps matches TRBD1 (5 bases). Germline V gene data show CDR1 as SGHAT and CDR2 as FQDESV (reference sequence). V was clipped by 8 bases and J by 1 base, with 11 bases between them. This CDR3 contains 13 residues. CDR3 in amino acids: CASQTEANTEAFF. The CDR3 DNA is TGTGCCAGCCAGACAGAGGCGAACACTGAAGCTTTCTTT.

This chain uses TRBV2 with TRBJ2-1; no firm D call. Germline values: CDR1 SNHLY, CDR2 FYNNEI. Trimming took off 4 bases at V and 0 bases at J, with 13 bases between the two ends. The length of the CDR3 is 16 residues. The CDR3 protein is CASSGNDLSSYNEQFF. CDR3 sequence (DNA): TGTGCCAGCAGTGGCAATGATCTAAGCTCCTACAATGAGCAGTTCTTC.

This clone was recorded once. This sequence joins TRBV5-1 and TRBJ2-5; TRBD2 matches 10 bases. Trimming took 1 base from V and 5 from J; bases not matched to a gene: 2. Germline V lookup: CDR1 SGHRS, CDR2 YFSETQ. The CDR3 is made up of 14 amino acids. The CDR3 sequence: CASSLTSGTETQYF. In DNA, the CDR3 is TGCGCCAGCAGCTTGACTAGCGGGACGGAGACCCAGTACTTC.

This chain uses TRBV5-6 with TRBJ2-2, with D perhaps TRBD2 (7 bases). The CDR3 is 14 amino acids. The V gene lost 7 bases and the J gene lost 5 bases, with 15 bases spanning the gap. Germline V gene data show CDR1 as SGHDT and CDR2 as YYEEEE. This chain's CDR3 is CASAGGGRTGELFF. The CDR3 DNA reads TGTGCCAGCGCCGGCGGGGGCAGAACCGGGGAGCTGTTTTTT. Based on the CDR3 plus reference TRBV5-6 and TRBJ2-2, the full variable domain is DAGVTQSPTHLIKTRGQQVTLRCSPKSGHDTVSWYQQALGQGPQFIFQYYEEEERQRGNFPDRFSGHQFPNYSSELNVNALLLGDSALYLCASAGGGRTGELFFGEGSRLTVL.

V gene TRBV24-1 combines with J gene TRBJ2-2; D not resolved. Deletions cut 5 bases from V and 0 bases from J, with 9 bases between. This CDR3 contains 15 residues. CDR1 is KGHDR, CDR2 SFDVKD, per germline. The CDR3 spells CATSARTANTGELFF. The CDR3 DNA is TGTGCCACCAGTGCTCGGACGGCGAACACCGGGGAGCTGTTTTTT.